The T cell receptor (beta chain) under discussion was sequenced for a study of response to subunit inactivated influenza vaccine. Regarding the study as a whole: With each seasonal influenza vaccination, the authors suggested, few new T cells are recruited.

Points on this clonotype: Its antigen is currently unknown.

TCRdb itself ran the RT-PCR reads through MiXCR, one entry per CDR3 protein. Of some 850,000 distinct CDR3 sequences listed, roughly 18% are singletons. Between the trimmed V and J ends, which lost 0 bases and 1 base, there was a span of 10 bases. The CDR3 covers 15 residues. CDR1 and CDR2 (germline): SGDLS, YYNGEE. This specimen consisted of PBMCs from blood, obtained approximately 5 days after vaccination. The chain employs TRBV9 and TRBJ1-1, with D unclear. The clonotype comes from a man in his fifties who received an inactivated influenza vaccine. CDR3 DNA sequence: TGTGCCAGCAGCGTAGCCTCTGGCTGGAACACTGAAGCTTTCTTT. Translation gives CASSVASGWNTEAFF.